The next 21 T cell receptor beta chains were all read from a single sample in a study of blood T cells in healthy people across ages (dated by TCRdb to the mid-2010s). Libraries came from 5' RACE. These reads were obtained on an Illumina HiSeq 2500. The second PCR ran for roughly 7 to 12 cycles and used a J-beta primer mix along with a sample-barcoded 5' primer. TCRdb ran its own pipeline on the public reads, namely fastp trimming at Q25 and MiXCR clone calling, and kept in-frame beta chains. For every CDR3 protein sequence, its rows merge into one entry that carries the most common genes and DNA. The sample table shows roughly 650,000 distinct CDR3 sequences, and about a third are seen once. Approximately 15% of the sample goes to the ten largest clones. The sample comprised blood. The receptor source for this set is an elderly woman in good health. Donor details come from another sample of the same person, matched by shared clones.

The gene calls are TRBV11-1 and TRBJ2-5; D unresolved. V gave up 4 bases and J gave up 3 bases, with 9 bases separating them. The germline V gene encodes CDR1 SGHAT and CDR2 FQDESV (reference sequence). The CDR3 runs 13 residues. The chain's CDR3 is CASSSRSEETQYF. The DNA for the CDR3 is TGTGCCAGCAGCTCACGCAGCGAAGAGACCCAGTACTTC.

This clonotype has more than one count but fewer than ten. The V and J genes are TRBV2 and TRBJ1-1; TRBD1 matches at 9 bases. Germline V lookup: CDR1 SNHLY, CDR2 FYNNEI. V gave up 9 bases and J gave up 0 bases; unmatched junction bases: 2. This CDR3 has 13 residues. The CDR3 spells CARWTGVNTEAFF. The CDR3 nucleotides read TGTGCCAGGTGGACAGGGGTGAACACTGAAGCTTTCTTT.

This clonotype was detected many times. The V gene is TRBV30, the J gene TRBJ2-7; no clear D. V was clipped by 0 bases and J by 1 base, with 4 bases between them. Germline lookup yields CDR1 GTSNPN and CDR2 SVGIG (reference sequence). This CDR3 has 12 residues. The CDR3 bases are TGTGCCTGGAGTGTAAGTTCCTACGAGCAGTACTTC. Protein sequence: CAWSVSSYEQYF.

About this clonotype itself: One junction end disagrees with the germline gene, perhaps due to a read error. This chain connects TRBV7-2 to TRBJ2-7, with TRBD2 matching over 7 bases. This CDR3 contains 16 residues. Germline CDR1 reads SGHTA; CDR2 reads FQGNSA. The CDR3, as DNA: TGCGCCAGCAGCCATTATGCGGGGGAGGGTGATTACGAGCAGTACTTC. Its protein product is CASSHYAGEGDYEQYF. Based on the CDR3 plus reference TRBV7-2 and TRBJ2-7, the full variable domain is GAGVSQSPSNKVTEKGKDVELRCDPISGHTALYWYRQSLGQGLEFLIYFQGNSAPDKSGLPSDRFSAERTGGSVSTLTIQRTQQEDSAVYLCASSHYAGEGDYEQYFGPGTRLTVT.

The chain couples TRBV3-1 to TRBJ2-7; D perhaps matches TRBD1 (6 bases). V was pared by 0 bases and J by 0 bases, with 12 bases between. The germline gives CDR1 LGHDT, CDR2 YNNKEL (reference sequence). The CDR3 covers 16 residues. The CDR3 DNA follows: TGTGCCAGCAGCCAAGAGTGGAGACAGGACTCCTACGAGCAGTACTTC. This codes for CASSQEWRQDSYEQYF.

The chain recombines TRBV20-1 with TRBJ2-1, with D perhaps assigned TRBD1 or TRBD2 (5 bases each). Trimming removed 3 bases at V and 5 bases at J, with 17 bases between. The CDR3 runs 15 residues. Germline V gives CDR1 DFQATT, CDR2 SNEGSKA (reference sequence). The CDR3 reads CSARTPLGADNEQFF. The CDR3 nucleotides read TGCAGTGCTAGGACCCCACTAGGGGCGGACAATGAGCAGTTCTTC.

This clonotype was seen ten or more times. This sequence joins TRBV6-6 and TRBJ2-6; 8 bases agree with TRBD1. This CDR3 is built from 17 residues. Unmatched junction bases numbered 6, after V lost 5 bases and J lost 0 bases. Germline V gives CDR1 MNHNY, CDR2 SVGAGI (reference sequence). The CDR3 DNA sequence: TGTGCCAGCAGTGCTCGGGACAGGAGCTCTGGGGCCAACGTCCTGACTTTC. Translating it yields CASSARDRSSGANVLTF.

As regards this clonotype: Its ends do not fully match the called genes, so a read error is possible. The chain recombines TRBV7-8 with TRBJ2-6; no clear D gene. CDR1 and CDR2 from the germline V gene are SGHVS and FQNEAQ. This CDR3 region has 14 residues. The CDR3 coding sequence is TGTGCCAGCCGCGAACTGGGTCGGGCCAACGTCCGGACTTTC. Protein sequence: CASRELGRANVRTF. Full variable domain (outside the CDR3, taken from reference TRBV7-8 and TRBJ2-6): GAGVSQSPRYKVAKRGQDVALRCDPISGHVSLFWYQQALGQGPEFLTYFQNEAQLDKSGLPSDRFFAERPEGSVSTLKIQRTQQEDSAVYLCASRELGRANVRTFGAGSRLTVL.

V and J are TRBV2 and TRBJ1-4; 8 positions agree with TRBD1. Germline lookup yields CDR1 SNHLY and CDR2 FYNNEI. CDR3 size: 15 residues. The trim removed 6 bases at V and 7 bases at J, leaving 10 bases unmatched. The CDR3 bases are TGTGCCAGCAGCCTGGCAGGGGGCGATGGTGAAAAACTGTTTTTT. Encoded protein: CASSLAGGDGEKLFF.

The table lists this clonotype with many counts. The chain uses TRBV6-6 and TRBJ1-4; TRBD1 is a possible D gene (6 bases). With 5 bases removed from V and 8 bases from J, the gap between germline ends came to 12 bases. CDR1 is MNHNY and CDR2 is SVGAGI in the germline V gene (reference sequence). CDR3 length equals 13 residues. CDR3 sequence (DNA): TGTGCCAGCAGTCTTGGGACATACGAAAAACTGTTTTTT. Translation gives CASSLGTYEKLFF.

A word on this clonotype: This may come from a read error, since a much larger clone is one base off. V is TRBV12-3 or TRBV12-4 and J is TRBJ2-3; 13 bases line up with TRBD2. This CDR3 contains 16 residues. CDR3 amino acids: CASRQGLAGAKDAQYF. Written as DNA, the CDR3 is TGTGCCAGCAGGCAAGGACTAGCGGGGGCGAAAGATGCGCAGTATTTT.

With regard to this clonotype: This clone may be a read error of a much larger clone one base away. The V call is TRBV12-3 or TRBV12-4, the J call TRBJ2-7; perhaps TRBD2 as D (6 bases). CDR3 size: 15 residues. The CDR3 DNA reads as TGTGCCAGCAGTCCCGATACAACTAGCTCCTACGCGCAGTACTTC. Its protein product is CASSPDTTSSYAQYF.

The table lists this clonotype with many counts. The chain joins TRBV3-1 to TRBJ2-7; D remains ambiguous. The CDR3 sequence is 12 residues long. V lost 0 bases, J lost 7 bases, and 7 bases lay in between. Germline V lookup: CDR1 LGHDT, CDR2 YNNKEL (reference sequence). The CDR3 coding sequence is TGTGCCAGCAGCCAAGATGGGGAAGAGCAGTACTTC. It specifies CASSQDGEEQYF.

V and J are TRBV20-1 and TRBJ2-2; D is undetermined. Trimming took 6 bases from V and 4 from J, leaving 6 bases between them. The germline V gene encodes CDR1 DFQATT and CDR2 SNEGSKA (reference sequence). CDR3 length equals 11 residues. The CDR3 nucleotides read TGCAGTGCGTCGGGCACCGGGGAGCTGTTTTTT. Its translation is CSASGTGELFF.

V is TRBV28 and J is TRBJ2-5; TRBD1 agrees at 10 bases. The tail of the sequence fits TRBJ2-7 better, so the J call may be wrong. The CDR3 consists of 15 residues. CDR1 is MDHEN and CDR2 is SYDVKM in the germline V gene. CDR3 nucleotides: TGTGCCAGCAGAGGCTCCGGGACAGGGGCCTACGAGCAGTACTTC. It encodes CASRGSGTGAYEQYF.

On this clonotype: A clone one base away is much larger, so this may be a read error. The rearrangement uses TRBV13 and TRBJ2-2; 8 bases are a match to TRBD2. The CDR3 totals 16 residues. Germline CDR1 reads PRHDT; CDR2 reads FYEKMQ (reference sequence). CDR3 residues: CASSGGLAGNTGERFF. CDR3 nucleotide sequence: TGTGCCAGCAGCGGTGGGCTAGCGGGCAACACCGGGGAGCGGTTTTTT.

This clonotype was picked up a small number of times. The chain couples TRBV5-6 to TRBJ1-1; 7 bases align to TRBD1. Germline CDR1 reads SGHDT; CDR2 reads YYEEEE. This CDR3 region has 14 residues. Trimming cost V 3 bases and J 3 bases; bases outside gene matches: 5. The CDR3 DNA is TGTGCCAGCAGCTGGGACAGTGCGGACACTGAAGCTTTCTTT. This codes for CASSWDSADTEAFF.

With respect to this clonotype: A much larger clone lies a single base off, so this may be a read error. V gene TRBV18 combines with J gene TRBJ1-2, with D tentatively TRBD1 (5 bases). Per germline, CDR1 KGHSH and CDR2 LQKENI. This CDR3 is 14 amino acids long. The CDR3 bases are TGTGCCAGCTCACCAGACAGCGCCCGCTATGGCGACACCTTC. Protein sequence: CASSPDSARYGDTF.

This clonotype was seen at least ten times. The V and J genes are TRBV5-1 and TRBJ1-2; perhaps TRBD1 as D (5 bases). The CDR3 has 16 residues. CDR1 and CDR2 (germline): SGHRS, YFSETQ. Trimming removed 1 base at V and 3 bases at J, with 16 bases between. CDR3 amino acids: CASSLQGPPGDYGYTF. The CDR3 bases are TGCGCCAGCAGCTTGCAGGGTCCCCCGGGGGACTATGGCTACACCTTC.

V is TRBV7-3 and J is TRBJ1-1, with D possibly being TRBD1 (6 bases). Germline loops: CDR1 SGHTA, CDR2 FQGTGA. This CDR3 is built from 13 residues. The ends were cut back, 6 bases at V and 4 bases at J, with 12 bases in the middle. The CDR3 DNA reads as TGTGCCAGCAGAACAGGGCGAAGCACTGAAGCTTTCTTT. Encoded protein: CASRTGRSTEAFF.

The J gene is TRBJ2-1, the V gene TRBV5-5, with 7 nucleotides matching TRBD2. This CDR3 has 16 residues. V was pared by 4 bases and J by 0 bases, with 7 bases of the junction left unmatched. CDR1 and CDR2 (germline): SGHKS, YYEKEE (reference sequence). The CDR3 bases are TGTGCCAGCAGCGGGGGACTACTGAGCTCCTACAATGAGCAGTTCTTC. This translates into CASSGGLLSSYNEQFF.